This T cell receptor beta chain was retrieved from a study of vaccination and CD4 T cells after COVID-19 (dated by TCRdb to 2022 to 2024). About the investigation overall: Every convalescent patient had a positive nasal swab PCR test for SARS-CoV-2, with mild disease in 8 to 10 patients and severe disease in one. The convalescent cohort included six males and four females, with two Hispanic individuals, seven Caucasians, two Asians and one multiracial person. Participants received two doses of either the Pfizer-BioNTech BNT162b2 vaccine (n=8) or the Moderna mRNA-1273 vaccine (n=2). Post-COVID blood samples were collected from convalescent patients a median of roughly 100 days after diagnosis, with a range of roughly 35 to 170 days. Post-vaccine blood samples were obtained a median of around 67 days after the second vaccine dose, with a range of about 12 to 241 days. For stimulating the cultures, overlapping spike peptide pools were used, derived from SARS-CoV-2 as well as from the common cold coronaviruses HCoV-NL63, HCoV-OC43 and HCoV-229E. Control cultures received a CEFX viral epitope pool as the positive control, an HIV-1 Nef peptide pool as the negative control, or no peptide. The spike-specific CD4+ TCR repertoire was compared before and after mRNA vaccination in 10 to 11 COVID-19 convalescent patients and a handful of infection-naive healthy vaccine recipients.

As to this clonotype: The antigen it binds to is not known. Base-call qualities are not available, and no considerably larger clone is one nucleotide away.

Results and caveats for the whole study, not just this receptor: Of the vaccine-specific clones in convalescent patients, 304 of 307, or nearly all, reacted only to SARS-CoV-2 spike and did not cross-react with common cold coronaviruses. Only a relatively small number of convalescent patients were included in the study, and early timepoints following natural infection were not analyzed. In convalescent patients, a median about 86% of post-vaccine SARS-CoV-2-reactive clones were detected only after vaccination, suggesting vaccine-specific priming. An increase in the median number of SARS-CoV-2-reactive clonotypes from approximately 20 after infection to about 39 after vaccination was observed, but the change was not found to be significant.

Libraries were prepared through PCR. TCR sequencing of DNA from cultured CD4+ T cells used the Oncomine TCR Beta short-read assay at the Johns Hopkins FTIC core. The QIAamp micro DNA kit was used to extract genomic DNA from the cultured CD4+ T cells. Oncomine TCR Beta libraries from cultured CD4+ T cells were pooled with unique dual indexes and sequenced on an Illumina iSeq 100. Processing in the source paper ran as follows. Non-productive sequences were removed, and CDR3s that did not start with C, did not end with F or W, or were shorter than 7 amino acids were discarded. Antigen-specific clonotypes were identified with the MANAFEST web application by comparing peptide-stimulated wells with reference and other culture wells. Positive clones required FDR below 0.05, an odds ratio above 5, and productive frequency above 0.1% in at least two of three replicate wells. A clonotype counted as cross-reactive if it showed significant expansion both in the SARS-CoV-2 spike wells and in at least one common cold coronavirus spike condition. Similarity between CDR3 sequences was evaluated in R version 3.6.1 using Levenshtein distances (stringdist) and unrooted phylogenetic trees (ape). Using fastp trimming at Q25 and MiXCR clonotype assembly, TCRdb reanalyzed the public sequencing data and kept in-frame beta chains. Rows are combined by CDR3 protein, so each entry shows the most common genes and DNA. The V and J calls were not made by the authors but by TCRdb's processing. The sample yields just over 20,000 distinct CDR3 sequences; 43% were counted once. The ten largest clones add up to 2.5% to 3% of the sample.

The treatment or condition label here, explained by the study, means: approximately 10-day PBMC culture with coronavirus spike peptide pools or control peptides (ViraFEST assay). The ViraFEST assay, used in the study, expanded antigen-specific T cells with peptide pools and then identified the expanded clonotypes through TCR sequencing. Positive SARS-CoV-2 PCR tests in the convalescent patients dated from March to December 2020, before Alpha, Beta and Delta variants emerged in the United States. Each well held approximately 2 million PBMCs cultured in IMDM containing roughly 5% human AB serum and around 9.2 IU/ml IL-2, with about 9.4 ug/ml peptide pools added. On days 3 and 7, half of the culture medium was replaced with fresh IL-2-containing medium. Once the cells had been in culture for about 10 days, the EasySep CD4+ T cell isolation kit was used to isolate CD4+ T cells by negative selection. Ficoll-Paque Plus gradient centrifugation was used to isolate PBMCs from whole blood, and the isolated PBMCs were then either used fresh or cryopreserved at -140C. Culture conditions were generally each tested in triplicate wells.

Including cysteine and phenylalanine, the CDR3 has 12 amino acids. Here the CDR3 DNA is all that survives: 36 bases in frame from base 1. Via the germline V gene, CDR1 is SNHLY and CDR2 FYNNEI. V sheds 2 bases and J sheds 5 bases, leaving 6 bases between their ends. Material: CD4+ T cells from blood, cultured in vitro, obtained after SARS-CoV-2 vaccination. The chain is made from TRBV2 and TRBJ1-2; the D gene cannot be resolved reliably. The source of this sequence is a human donor who had recovered from COVID-19. The nucleotide sequence reads TGTGCCAGCAGTGAACGTGGTTATGGCTACACCTTC. Its protein product is CASSERGYGYTF.